Following are 7 T cell receptor beta chains from one sample sequenced in a study of T-cell memory formation after mild COVID-19. Using its own MiXCR run on the 5' RACE reads, TCRdb lists one record per CDR3 protein. The sample records nearly 200,000 distinct CDR3 sequences, around 18% being singletons. The sample consisted of PBMCs or a T cell subset sorted from them (not recorded which). All receptors derive from an adult woman who had mild COVID-19 (a few samples of this study predate the infection). Cell type and time point are not known.

This clonotype was recorded a few times. This sequence joins TRBV4-3 and TRBJ2-5; no clear D gene. Trimming shortened V by 1 base and J by 1 base, and 7 bases separated the two germline ends. Germline V gene lookup returns CDR1 LGHNA and CDR2 YSLEER. There are 14 residues in the CDR3. CDR3 nucleotides: TGCGCCAGCAGCCAAGGGGTAGCCCAAGAGACCCAGTACTTC. Amino acids: CASSQGVAQETQYF.

This clonotype has only a few counts. The V and J genes are TRBV12-3 or TRBV12-4 and TRBJ2-7; 8 bases map to TRBD1. The V and J ends lost 5 bases and 5 bases, in that order; junction bases with no gene match: 8. CDR3 length: 14 residues. This chain's CDR3 is CASSPWTGNNEQYF. In DNA, the CDR3 is TGTGCCAGCAGTCCATGGACAGGGAACAACGAGCAGTACTTC.

The genes are TRBV3-1 and TRBJ2-7; D is ambiguous. Germline CDR1 and CDR2: LGHDT and YNNKEL (reference sequence). The CDR3 is 11 amino acids. V lost 7 bases and J 4 bases, leaving 8 bases between the germline ends. CDR3 in DNA: TGTGCCAGCAAAAACGCTTACGAGCAGTACTTC. It specifies CASKNAYEQYF.

The CDR3 nucleotides are TGCGCCAGCAGCGTGGACAACACCGGGGAGCTGTTTTTT. It codes for CASSVDNTGELFF. The chain employs TRBV5-1 and TRBJ2-2; D not resolved. This CDR3 has 13 residues. V dropped 4 bases and J dropped 2 bases, with 6 bases sitting between them. Germline V gives CDR1 SGHRS, CDR2 YFSETQ.

The V gene is TRBV5-1, the J gene TRBJ1-5; 9 nucleotides align to TRBD1. Trimming took 3 bases from V and 4 from J; bases not matched to a gene: 5. Germline values: CDR1 SGHRS, CDR2 YFSETQ. This CDR3 has 15 amino acids. The CDR3 DNA reads TGCGCCAGCAGCTCGACAGGGGGACGGAATCAGCCCCAGCATTTT. It specifies CASSSTGGRNQPQHF.

For the CDR3, the DNA is TGCGCCAGCAGCTTGGGGGAAACAGATACGCAGTATTTT. Translated, it gives CASSLGETDTQYF. V and J are TRBV5-1 and TRBJ2-3, with D hard to call. With 0 bases removed from V and 3 bases from J, the gap between germline ends came to 5 bases. CDR3 size: 13 residues. The germline gives CDR1 SGHRS, CDR2 YFSETQ.

This clonotype was observed a few times. The V and J genes are TRBV12-3 or TRBV12-4 and TRBJ2-3; 14 bases match TRBD2. The CDR3 contains 15 residues. With 5 bases clipped from V and 4 bases from J, the junction kept 2 bases outside the gene matches. CDR3 protein: CASSRTSGGSDTQYF. DNA for the CDR3: TGTGCCAGCAGTCGGACTAGCGGGGGGTCAGATACGCAGTATTTT.